Given below is one T cell receptor (beta chain) in context. This clonotype was detected ten times or more. Its binding antigen is unknown. Per-base quality was not reported, and no clone a single base away is much larger than it. The sample comes from a study of T-cell reconstitution after alpha-beta-depleted transplantation in children (dated by TCRdb to between 2015 and 2016). Describing the broader study: The study quantitatively tracked T-cell immune reconstitution after TCRalphabeta/CD19-depleted allogeneic hematopoietic cell transplantation in children using TCR repertoire profiling.

V lost 5 bases and J lost 8 bases; the stretch between them is 19 bases long. Reading from cysteine to phenylalanine, the CDR3 counts 14 amino acids. Only the CDR3 DNA stays, 42 bases, in frame from base 1. The germline V gene (reference sequence) sets CDR1 to DFQATT and CDR2 to SNEGSKA. The library was built by means of PCR. The reads were generated on an Illumina HiSeq 2500. TCR libraries were prepared with molecular barcoding, using unique molecular identifiers to normalize TCRbeta repertoire quantification. TCRdb redid the processing of the public reads, applying fastp at Q25 and MiXCR, and retained in-frame beta chains. Identical CDR3 protein sequences are pooled into one entry, listed with their most common genes and DNA. In all, the sample holds over 550,000 distinct CDR3 sequences, and more than 9% of those were seen once. The top ten clonotypes cover about 4% of the sample.

This chain joins TRBV20-1 to TRBJ2-4, with no reliable assignment of the D segment. The source material was PBMCs from the stem cell graft donor, sampled from the stem cell graft. This TCR derives from a human donor who donated a stem cell graft to a child with acute myeloid leukemia. The sequence in DNA is TGCAGTGCTCCCAAACGGAGCGTTAGGGACATTCAGTACTTC. Its protein product is CSAPKRSVRDIQYF.